The clone carrying this T cell receptor beta chain was detected many times. This sample is part of a study of T cells in Graves' hyperthyroidism and ophthalmopathy. TCR beta CDR3 regions were amplified from RNA. An initial round of RT-PCR targeting the TCR CDR3 relied on the HTBI primer set. TCRdb reprocessed the multiplex PCR reads via MiXCR and lists one record per CDR3 protein. The sample lists under 450,000 distinct CDR3 sequences, around 14% occurring once. The CDR3 has 15 amino acids. V dropped 4 bases and J dropped 2 bases, with 15 bases sitting between them. CDR1 and CDR2 from the germline V gene are SEHNR and FQNEAQ (reference sequence).

The J gene is TRBJ2-7, the V gene TRBV7-9; D is tentatively TRBD1 or TRBD2 (5 bases each). Sequenced: blood. The receptor was isolated from a young woman with Graves' hyperthyroidism. The CDR3: CASSSDGAKTYEQYF. The CDR3 region has the DNA TGTGCCAGCAGCTCCGACGGGGCCAAGACCTACGAGCAGTACTTC.